This TCR beta chain was obtained from a study of blood T cell repertoires in COVID-19. Across the study: Material from acute and convalescent COVID-19 was sourced from the United States, Italy and Spain.

V gave up 6 bases and J gave up 3 bases; unmatched junction bases: 12. CDR3 length: 18 amino acids. CDR1 is SGHRS, CDR2 YFSETQ, per germline. Donors in Cohort 3 counted as recovered after two negative PCRs, clearance, or symptom resolution. Authors' analysis steps: Amplification of reference gene primers was used by the study to estimate nucleated cell counts. Some clones are missing from TCRdb's copy, which holds only in-frame ones; the method was immunoSEQ multiplex PCR. The D gene and trimming were derived from the DNA, and the V and J assignments and clone size from that table. The data contain 150,000 to 200,000 clones, more than 80% of them seen just once; the ten biggest clones take up 9.5% to 15%.

The TCR was taken from a man over 45 who had recovered from COVID-19. The sequencing input was PBMCs or T cells enriched from blood (not recorded which). This rearrangement joins TRBV5-1 to TRBJ2-2; 12 nucleotides agree with TRBD2. The CDR3 sequence is CASTFRELAGGYTGELFF. The CDR3 nucleotides are TGCGCCAGCACGTTCCGAGAACTAGCGGGGGGTTACACCGGGGAGCTGTTTTTT.